Below, one T cell receptor beta chain is given with its context. This clone has just a few counts. Its binding antigen is unknown. Qualities for individual bases were not recorded, and no much larger clone is one base off. Measured from the cysteine to the phenylalanine, the CDR3 is 16 residues long. Kept here is only the CDR3 DNA, which spans 48 bases and is read in frame from base 1. At the junction V is shortened by 4 bases and J by 8 bases, with 19 bases in between. CDR1 and CDR2 were assigned from the germline V gene (reference sequence) as SGHKS and YYEKEE. The method was the immunoSEQ multiplex PCR assay. For the multiplex PCR, a mixture combining 60 forward primers for TCR Vbeta segments and 13 reverse primers for TCR Jbeta segments was used. The CDR3 region of rearranged TCR beta genes was amplified from genomic DNA by a multiplex PCR assay. The amplified TCR beta libraries were sequenced on the Illumina HiSeq System as 87-base-pair reads. The source study handled its data this way. In a later analysis, roughly 80 million unique TCR beta chains were counted across the approximately 640 repertoires, and roughly 11 million of these chains were shared by at least two donors. A nearest-neighbor algorithm error-corrected the raw reads and collapsed the reads into unique sequences, merging closely related sequences to remove PCR and sequencing errors. CDR3 sequences were aligned to IMGT reference sequences to assign V, D and J gene segments. For a sequence to be retained, at least a six-nucleotide match to both a V gene segment and a J gene segment was required. Rearrangements were classified as productive when the CDR3 lacked stop codons and remained in frame with V and J, and all other rearrangements were classified as non-productive. CDR3 was defined by IMGT convention, running from the second conserved V-encoded cysteine to the conserved J-encoded phenylalanine. Sequences without an unambiguous match to a single V gene segment were excluded from the earlier analysis of a few hundred of the donors. In an earlier analysis of several hundred of the donors, a V segment was called functional when productive rearrangements were above 56.7%, and segregating when the standard deviation between donors exceeded 5%. A statistical classification framework was built for diagnosing cytomegalovirus status from the catalog of TCR beta chain sequences. V and J gene assignment, in a later analysis, came from comparing TCR nucleotide sequences with IMGT/GENE-DB human TR gene sequences. In a later analysis, CDR3 sequences and most-parsimonious VDJ recombination scenarios were assigned using the TCRdist pipeline. In a later analysis, each TCR beta chain was defined by its CDR3 amino acid sequence together with its V-gene family, and reads lacking a unique V-gene family were excluded. To address suspected cross-contamination and a sequencing artifact, a later analysis removed approximately 600 highly shared, low-generation-probability nucleotide sequences. In a later analysis, a clonal expansion index was calculated for each public chain from normalized within-repertoire ranks of inferred template counts. Generation probabilities in a later analysis came from a VDJ recombination model fitted to out-of-frame rearrangements, and those results were checked against IGoR. In a later analysis, hypergeometric tests were used to score TCR-TCR, TCR-HLA and TCR-CMV co-occurrence, with a repertoire-size bias correction applied to TCR pairs. To estimate false discovery rates, a later analysis permuted the HLA or CMV assignments 20 times. In a later analysis, co-occurring TCRs were grouped using DBSCAN, and TCRdist sequence similarity was added for clustering within HLA-allele-positive subsets. Repertoires with fewer than 30,000 or more than 120,000 public chains were left out of co-occurrence clustering, as were about five repertoires with anomalous nucleotide sharing. TCRdb limited this immuneACCESS table to in-frame rearrangements with V and J called. A share of clones is missing; checked studies link under half to unresolved V genes, and the rest is unexplained. V and J calls and clone size are copied from that table; D and trimming were computed from the DNA. A total of about 150,000 clones appear in this sample, about 72% of them only once. The ten largest clones capture 2.1% of the sample.

The data were obtained in a study of cytomegalovirus exposure and HLA in healthy donors (dated by TCRdb to the late 2010s). With regard to the full study: An earlier analysis of roughly 610 of the donors reported approximately 280 Gb of sequence data and 117 million unique TCR beta sequences obtained from roughly 170 million T cells. An early release covering roughly 580 HLA-typed donors comprised about 300 gigabases of sequencing data and tens of millions of unique TCR sequences. Among the approximately 420 genotyped donors, roughly 80% belonged to the genetic ancestry cluster associated with self-reported Caucasian donors. The study was designed to test whether signatures of past pathogen exposure could be identified by cataloging public T cell receptors. The study used immunosequencing to profile the T cell repertoires of approximately 690 subjects and linked those repertoires to cytomegalovirus serostatus. In addition to the first cohort of 666 subjects, a separate validation cohort of approximately 120 different subjects was used. The study combined high-throughput TCR immunosequencing, statistical association of individual TCRs with disease status, and machine learning to predict cytomegalovirus infection status. To study patterns of TCR occurrence, a later analysis re-analyzed previously published TCR beta repertoires from around 700 donors and added high-resolution HLA genotyping. Rather than using new phenotypic data, the later analysis identified candidate immune exposures from TCR beta sequences and from how often those sequences occurred across donors. To decide whether each TCR beta V gene segment behaved as functional or pseudogenic, an earlier analysis of some 570 of the donors relied on high-throughput TCR beta sequencing. Donor age, sex, ethnicity and CMV serostatus were compiled alongside the repertoire data. Genome-wide SNP genotypes for about three fifths of the 666 donors were used in a later genetic analysis, which treated that subset as a discovery cohort. Every discovery cohort repertoire had been produced on one sequencing platform. Both class I and class II loci were covered by HLA typing, at four-digit resolution. Typing coverage differed by locus: A, B, C, DRB1 and DQB1 were typed in roughly 629-630 donors, DQA1 in roughly 510, DPA1 in around 610, and DPB1 in around 440. A handful of DR-DQ haplotypes were handled as single units for association and clustering because linkage in the cohort was strong. Among about 370 genotyped donors of the cohort, an average of approximately 240,000 unique TCR beta nucleotide sequences was sequenced per donor, of which 15% to 20% were non-productive.

In total, fewer than 750 healthy bone marrow donors made up the cohort. All cohort members were sampled while nominally healthy, although unrecorded immune exposures were likely present. The donor tested CMV seronegative and was one of the 352 seronegative cohort members. A peripheral blood sample was provided by each donor, and peripheral blood mononuclear cells were used for TCR beta sequencing. Genomic DNA was extracted from the blood cell samples with the Qiagen DNeasy Blood Extraction Kit. What the study reported, not specific to this receptor: In a later analysis, HLA-associated TCR beta chains showed more clonal expansion and lower generation probabilities than non-associated chains that were equally common. Some IMGT-functional V segments, including TRBV6-2 and TRBV6-3, could not be told apart with the 87-base-pair reads, so those segments were excluded. Because some donors lacked HLA typing at each locus, the association tests relied only on the typed subset. Immune exposure information for the cohort was limited to CMV serostatus. In vitro tests confirmed that a few of the cytomegalovirus-associated TCR beta chains recognize cytomegalovirus antigens. A later analysis found that most CMV-associated TCR beta chains appeared HLA-restricted, with HLA associations seemingly driven largely by CMV exposure. At a false discovery rate of 0.05, a later analysis linked 15,000 to 20,000 TCR beta sequences to specific HLA alleles. A cluster of highly shared sequence variants was judged likely to be a technical artifact of the sequencing pipeline. Assigning TCR associations to individual alleles was difficult when HLA alleles, especially DR and DQ, strongly co-occurred. Several of the top co-occurrence clusters appeared to be linked to parvovirus B19, influenza, CMV and Epstein-Barr virus, according to a later analysis. Only TCR beta chains were sequenced in this cohort, and the absence of alpha or paired-chain data limited detectable features. The classifier was reported to diagnose cytomegalovirus status with high specificity and sensitivity in both the original cohort and the validation cohort. Correlated functional status among segregating V segments might reflect linkage disequilibrium, but an unknown experimental factor could not be ruled out. According to the authors, the approach could potentially be generalized to other disease states and immunological phenotypes. Across donors, most TCR sequences were observed very rarely, whereas some public TCRs were present in many individuals. Sequencing depth was assumed to be roughly uniform across donors in the presence/absence analyses, though that assumption may not hold. In a later analysis, the rate of TCR association differed among HLA loci, with DRB1 alleles having the most associated TCRs and HLA-C alleles having the fewest. In a later genetic analysis, a missense DCLRE1C variant was associated with V-gene and J-gene trimming of TCR beta chains, and the association was replicated in an independent cohort. In an earlier analysis of about 600 of the donors, most TCR beta V segments appeared in productive rearrangements about 87% or about 30% of the time, broadly matching IMGT annotations. A further reported finding was that TCR beta sequences accurately predicted the HLA-A and HLA-B alleles for most subjects in the first cohort. The study listed 150 to 200 TCR beta chains as associated with cytomegalovirus. The earlier analysis of 587 of the donors excluded roughly 17 rarely observed V segments, including chromosome 9 orphons, because counts were too low. In a later genetic analysis, fewer N-insertions in productive TCRs were reported among donors in an Asian-associated ancestry cluster than the roughly 700-donor mean.

The receptor was isolated from a man aged 40-55 years in good health and CMV-seronegative. Here the chain combines TRBV5-5 and TRBJ1-6; confidence is insufficient to name the D gene. The sequencing input was PBMCs. The CDR3 protein sequence reads: CASSKTEEAWDSPLHF. The base sequence is TGTGCCAGCAGCAAAACAGAGGAGGCCTGGGATTCACCCCTCCACTTT.